This T cell receptor beta chain originates from a study of T cell changes during pregnancy in multiple sclerosis. The protocol was immunoSEQ multiplex PCR, while the TCRdb copy is restricted to in-frame clones and leaves out a portion. The table lists roughly 30,000 clones, nearly 90% of them singletons. CDR1 GTSNPN and CDR2 SVGIG come from the germline V gene (reference sequence). The length of the CDR3 is 13 residues. Between the trimmed V and J ends, which lost 0 bases and 4 bases, there was a span of 9 bases. The sample here was CD8+ T cells from peripheral blood mononuclear cells, taken in the second trimester of pregnancy. The genes are TRBV30 and TRBJ1-2; tentative D call: TRBD1 (6 bases). The TCR originated in a female donor with multiple sclerosis, enrolled in a pregnancy study. Here the CDR3 reads CAWSVGGTYGYTF. As DNA, the CDR3 is TGTGCCTGGAGTGTAGGGGGTACCTATGGCTACACCTTC.